Listed below are T cell receptor beta chains from one sample, sequenced in a study of cytomegalovirus exposure and HLA in healthy donors. Some clones are missing from TCRdb's copy, which holds only in-frame ones; the method was immunoSEQ multiplex PCR. The table has fewer than 80,000 clones, roughly 75% seen once. What was sequenced was PBMCs. The source is a woman aged 25-40 years in good health and CMV-seronegative. The conserved cysteine and the conserved F or W are not part of the CDR3 here. The order of the fields is J gene, clone size, V gene, CDR3 protein. Where a row states a size, it is once, few, many or the class of an expanded clone; other rows omit it.

TRBJ2-5 once TRBV14 ASSQDFPGQGAETQY
TRBJ1-2 NA TRBV5-4 ASSLDRRMAFDGYT
TRBJ1-6 NA TRBV30 AWSPRSSYNSPLH
TRBJ2-7 NA TRBV19 ASSIVAGDAYEQY
TRBJ2-3 NA TRBV5-6 ASSLELAGVSDTQY
TRBJ1-1 NA TRBV7-2 ASSLAGTGGTEAF
TRBJ2-3 NA TRBV6-5 ASKKNGLTTDTQY
TRBJ1-3 NA TRBV29-1 SVSGQGGNTIY
NA NA TRBV11-2 ASSPGIGGRASYEQY
TRBJ2-7 NA TRBV6-5 ASSYSIPTGYEQY
TRBJ1-2 NA TRBV14 ASSQDHGQAGGYT
TRBJ1-2 once TRBV5-6 ASSLERGTGNYGYT
TRBJ2-3 few TRBV28 ASSFEDASTDTQY
TRBJ2-1 NA TRBV9 ASSAQSGGSSYNEQF
TRBJ2-2 NA TRBV7-2 ASSLNGRNGELF
TRBJ1-5 NA TRBV4-1 ASSPLGDQPQH
TRBJ2-1 NA TRBV4-1 ASSQLQGREQF
TRBJ2-3 NA TRBV6-1 ASSLNAATDTQY
NA NA TRBV11-2 ASSLEGAGPWGSEQY
TRBJ2-1 NA TRBV2 ASSVGLAANEQF
TRBJ2-7 NA TRBV7-9 ASSLPGGFGEQY
TRBJ2-1 NA TRBV7-2 ASSARLAGASYNEQF